This TCR beta chain comes out of a study of blood T cells in healthy people across ages. The CDR3 loop spans 14 amino acids. V shed 1 base and J 5 bases; nucleotides not matched to a gene: 4. Each donor's blood draw was around 10 milliliters of peripheral blood. A remark on this clonotype: The target antigen is unknown.

Whole-study results and caveats: Higher diversity and more naive CD4+ cells were features of long-lived donors, compared to aged donors.

The authors ran a second PCR of roughly 6 to 12 cycles using a sample-barcoded 5' primer and a J-beta primer mix. The template-switch adaptor was a 5' adaptor with 12 random nucleotides. It tagged each cDNA molecule. TCRdb re-analysed the 5' RACE reads in MiXCR, keeping a single row per CDR3 protein. In the table there are 1.5 million to 2 million distinct CDR3 sequences, roughly two fifths of which are singletons. This chain connects TRBV12-3 or TRBV12-4 to TRBJ2-5; 7 bases are a match to TRBD1. The sequencing sample was made of blood. The source is a human donor in good health. This CDR3 is CASSLGDSRETQYF. The CDR3 DNA reads TGTGCCAGCAGTTTAGGGGACAGTCGGGAGACCCAGTACTTC.